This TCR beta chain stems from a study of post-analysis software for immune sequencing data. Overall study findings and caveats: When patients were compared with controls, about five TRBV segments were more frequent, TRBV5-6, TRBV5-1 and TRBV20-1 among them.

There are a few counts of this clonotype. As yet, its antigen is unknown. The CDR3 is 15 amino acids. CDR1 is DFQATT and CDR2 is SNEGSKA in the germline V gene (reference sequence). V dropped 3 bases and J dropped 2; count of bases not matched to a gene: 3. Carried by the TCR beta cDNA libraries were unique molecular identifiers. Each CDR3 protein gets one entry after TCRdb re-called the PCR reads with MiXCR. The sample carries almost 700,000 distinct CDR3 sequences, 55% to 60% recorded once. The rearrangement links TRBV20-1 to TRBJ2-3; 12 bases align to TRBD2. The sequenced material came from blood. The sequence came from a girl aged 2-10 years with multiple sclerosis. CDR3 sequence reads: CSASGLAGNTDTQYF. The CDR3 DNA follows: TGCAGTGCTAGCGGACTAGCGGGGAACACAGATACGCAGTATTTT.